The rows below give T cell receptor beta chains drawn from one sample of a study of human T cells and chemical hapten exposure. MiXCR, run by TCRdb on the RACE reads, gives a single entry per CDR3 protein. The table shows about 140,000 distinct CDR3 sequences, with about 11% occurring only once. Source: whole blood, taken in connection with sensitization to the hapten diphenylcyclopropenone (DPC). The receptors originated from a woman aged 45-65 years with alopecia areata. Some clones in this sample may be carry-over from other donors' samples. Each CDR3 is given with its conserved first and last residue.

j_call: TRBJ2-2; v_call: TRBV28; cdr3_aa: CASSLPGELFF
j_call: TRBJ1-6; v_call: TRBV30; cdr3_aa: CAWRGRSGTGASPLHF
j_call: TRBJ2-2; v_call: TRBV18; cdr3_aa: CASSPRTSGGGNGPGELFF
j_call: TRBJ1-2; v_call: TRBV5-1; cdr3_aa: CASSSTPQEVTGYTF
j_call: TRBJ2-6; v_call: TRBV11-2; cdr3_aa: CASRGLRSGANVLTF
j_call: TRBJ2-5; v_call: TRBV14; cdr3_aa: CASSQVWGETQYF
j_call: TRBJ2-7; v_call: TRBV20-1; cdr3_aa: CSARDVSYSYEQYF
j_call: TRBJ1-1; v_call: TRBV7-3; cdr3_aa: CASSLAVLGNTEAFF
j_call: TRBJ2-1; v_call: TRBV7-2; cdr3_aa: CASSIPGLAGVYNERFF
j_call: TRBJ2-5; v_call: TRBV6-1; cdr3_aa: CASSRDRDETQYF
j_call: TRBJ2-7; v_call: TRBV12-3/TRBV12-4; cdr3_aa: CASSLGGPSYEQYF
j_call: TRBJ2-4; v_call: TRBV7-2; cdr3_aa: CASSSPGQGYENIQYF
j_call: TRBJ1-1; v_call: TRBV27; cdr3_aa: CASRYHREGEAFF